The following is a TCR beta chain sequence with its context. Trimming cost V 2 bases and J 3 bases; bases outside gene matches: 4. This CDR3 comprises 15 residues. This entry comes from a study of metastatic and nonmetastatic thyroid tumors. Study-level background: Peripheral blood and tumor or nodule samples from malignant and benign thyroid patients were compared.

Patients were all untreated before their thyroid surgery. Study processing details: The authors used CDR3 differences across clinicopathological groups to build a distant-metastasis classifier for papillary thyroid cancer. TCRdb called clones again from the PCR reads with MiXCR. The V and J calls were not made by the authors but by TCRdb's processing. The sample contains some 4,000 clones, roughly 33% of which appear only once. The clonotype was recovered from a female donor with papillary thyroid cancer or a benign thyroid nodule (not recorded which). Some clones in this sample may be carry-over from other donors' samples. V and J are TRBV12-3 or TRBV12-4 and TRBJ2-1; TRBD2 agrees at 7 bases. The sample was adjacent normal tissue. DNA for the CDR3: TGTGCCAGCAGTTTACCTAGCGGTGACTACAATGAGCAGTTCTTC. Its translation is CASSLPSGDYNEQFF.